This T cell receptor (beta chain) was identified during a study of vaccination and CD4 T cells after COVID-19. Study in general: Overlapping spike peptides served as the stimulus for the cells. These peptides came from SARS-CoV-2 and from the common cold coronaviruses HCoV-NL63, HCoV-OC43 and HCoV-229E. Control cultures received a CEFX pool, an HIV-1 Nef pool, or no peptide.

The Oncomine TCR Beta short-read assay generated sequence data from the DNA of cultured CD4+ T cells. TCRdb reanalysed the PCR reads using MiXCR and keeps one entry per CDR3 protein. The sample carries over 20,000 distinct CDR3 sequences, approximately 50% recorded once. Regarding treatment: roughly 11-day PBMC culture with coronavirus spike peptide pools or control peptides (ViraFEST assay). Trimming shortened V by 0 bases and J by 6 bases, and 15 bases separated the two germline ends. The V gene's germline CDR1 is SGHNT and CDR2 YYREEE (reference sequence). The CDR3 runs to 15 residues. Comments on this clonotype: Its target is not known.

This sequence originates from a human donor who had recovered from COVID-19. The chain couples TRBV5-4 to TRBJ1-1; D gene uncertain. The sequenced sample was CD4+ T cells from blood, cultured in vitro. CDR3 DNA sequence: TGTGCCAGCAGCTTGGGAGGCGGAGGGAGAGCTGAAGCTTTCTTT. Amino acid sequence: CASSLGGGGRAEAFF.